This TCR beta chain came from a study of T cell changes during pregnancy in multiple sclerosis. Sequencing was performed with immunoSEQ multiplex PCR; in TCRdb, only in-frame clones are kept and a portion is missing. The top ten hold roughly a tenth of the sample, which has under 55,000 clones, 90% to 95% seen once. The source material was CD8+ T cells from peripheral blood mononuclear cells, sampled after pregnancy. This TCR derives from a female donor with multiple sclerosis, enrolled in a pregnancy study.

The CDR3: CALEIESPEAFF. In DNA, the CDR3 is TGTGCCCTAGAGATTGAATCTCCTGAAGCTTTCTTT. The rearrangement joins TRBV30 to TRBJ1-1; no definite D call. Germline V gene data show CDR1 as GTSNPN and CDR2 as SVGIG (reference sequence). Trimming pared 8 bases from V and 6 bases from J, leaving 16 bases between. The CDR3 is 12 residues long.